These 5 T cell receptor beta chains originate from one sample sequenced in a study of T cell responses to AZD1222 COVID-19 vaccine. Here immunoSEQ multiplex PCR was the method, and the copy in TCRdb shows in-frame clones only, minus some. The sample includes over 150,000 clones, about 93% seen only once; the top ten take 0.95% to 1.1%. The starting material was peripheral blood, obtained 28 days after the second AZD1222 dose. These receptors all stem from an adult who received the AZD1222 COVID-19 vaccine.

This chain uses TRBV6-5 with TRBJ1-4; D gene unclear. The CDR3 covers 15 residues. CDR1 is MNHEY and CDR2 is SVGAGI in the germline V gene. Trimming removed 0 bases from V and 7 bases from J, with 12 bases in between. CDR3: CASSYSARFGEKLFF. In DNA form, the CDR3 reads TGTGCCAGCAGTTACTCGGCGAGATTCGGTGAAAAACTGTTTTTT.

The genes are TRBV18 and TRBJ2-7, with D unresolved. The CDR3 has 13 residues. V lost 6 bases, J lost 1 base, and 10 bases lay in between. CDR1 and CDR2 (germline): KGHSH, LQKENI. CDR3 residues: CASSPIESYEQYF. The CDR3 DNA sequence: TGTGCCAGCTCGCCTATAGAATCCTACGAGCAGTACTTC.

The chain carries TRBV12-3 or TRBV12-4 and TRBJ2-5; D gene ambiguous. The V end was cut by 5 bases, the J end by 5 bases, with 9 bases between. This CDR3 is built from 12 residues. The CDR3 DNA follows: TGTGCCAGCAGTCCCCGAAGGGAGACCCAGTACTTC. It encodes CASSPRRETQYF.

This clone occurred a few times. The chain joins TRBV12-3 or TRBV12-4 to TRBJ2-7; tentative D call: TRBD1 (6 bases). CDR3 length: 12 amino acids. V gave up 4 bases and J gave up 2 bases, with 6 bases separating them. The CDR3 nucleotides read TGTGCCAGCAGTTACAGGGCCTACGAGCAGTACTTC. It codes for CASSYRAYEQYF.

The chain uses TRBV19 and TRBJ1-5, with 7 bases identical to TRBD1. The CDR3 runs 13 residues. The V gene end was trimmed by 7 bases and the J gene end by 6 bases; junction bases not matched to a gene: 6. Germline V gene sequence: CDR1 LNHDA, CDR2 SQIVND (reference sequence). The CDR3 loop is CASTNTGAQPQHF. CDR3 nucleotide sequence: TGTGCCAGTACCAATACAGGGGCTCAGCCCCAGCATTTT.